This T cell receptor beta chain was captured in a study of T cell changes during pregnancy in multiple sclerosis. Germline CDR1 reads MGHRA; CDR2 reads YSYEKL. V was shortened by 1 base and J by 11 bases, with 13 bases between the two germline ends. This CDR3 contains 13 residues. Generated by immunoSEQ multiplex PCR, the TCRdb table keeps only in-frame clones and is missing some. Altogether tens of thousands of clones are present, 85% to 90% being singletons, with the ten largest covering about 5%. This chain connects TRBV4-1 to TRBJ2-3; possibly TRBD2 for D (5 bases). Specimen: CD8+ T cells from peripheral blood mononuclear cells, collected after pregnancy. The sequence came from a female donor with multiple sclerosis, enrolled in a pregnancy study. The CDR3, as DNA: TGCGCCAGCAGCCAAGCCGCTACCGAGGGGCAGTATTTT. This encodes CASSQAATEGQYF.